These 10 T cell receptor beta chains share one sample of origin, sequenced in a study of T cell repertoires in ileal Crohn's disease. Using immunoSEQ multiplex PCR, the repertoire was profiled, and TCRdb retains in-frame clones only, with some absent. The sample holds thousands of clones; approximately 92% are singletons and the top ten take roughly 1.6%. The sample consisted of ileal tissue. All receptors come from an adult with Crohn's disease.

The rearrangement joins TRBV19 to TRBJ2-6; TRBD1 matches at 7 bases. The V gene's germline CDR1 is LNHDA and CDR2 SQIVND (reference sequence). With V trimmed by 4 bases and J by 2 bases, 2 bases remained unmatched. The CDR3 covers 15 residues. CDR3 sequence: CASSNQGAGANVLTF. The CDR3 DNA is TGTGCCAGTAGTAATCAGGGGGCTGGGGCCAACGTCCTGACTTTC.

This chain links TRBV5-5 with TRBJ2-2, with D maybe TRBD1 (6 bases). The germline CDR1 and CDR2 sequences are SGHKS and YYEKEE (reference sequence). The V end was cut by 2 bases, the J end by 1 base, with 9 bases between. CDR3 length: 15 residues. CDR3 loop: CASSFRGGNTGELFF. The CDR3 DNA reads as TGTGCCAGCAGCTTTCGAGGGGGGAACACCGGGGAGCTGTTTTTT.

This chain uses TRBV6-1 with TRBJ1-5; the D is unclear. CDR3 length equals 15 residues. Germline values: CDR1 MNHNS, CDR2 SASEGT. The V end lost 3 bases, the J end lost 9 bases, and 18 bases lay between the germline ends. CDR3 coding DNA: TGTGCCAGCAGTGAGTACCCGGGCGATGGAGGGCCCCAGCATTTT. Its translation: CASSEYPGDGGPQHF.

The chain combines TRBV9 with TRBJ1-5; the D gene is possibly TRBD1 (5 bases). V lost 3 bases and J 1 base, leaving 8 bases between the germline ends. The CDR3 has 14 residues. Germline-derived CDR1 and CDR2 are SGDLS and YYNGEE. CDR3 protein: CASSAQGSNQPQHF. The DNA of the CDR3 is TGTGCCAGCAGCGCTCAGGGAAGCAATCAGCCCCAGCATTTT.

The J gene is TRBJ1-5, the V gene TRBV6-4; unclear D gene. CDR3 length: 17 amino acids. CDR1 MRHNA and CDR2 SNTAGT come from the germline V gene. The germline V and J ends were trimmed by 0 bases and 2 bases, with 14 bases remaining between them. The CDR3 DNA sequence: TGTGCCAGCAGTGACTCCCTAGGCCCCTGGCGCAATCAGCCCCAGCATTTT. Translating gives CASSDSLGPWRNQPQHF.

This chain links TRBV29-1 with TRBJ1-2; D is undetermined. Germline CDR1 and CDR2: SQVTM and ANQGSEA. The CDR3 loop spans 13 amino acids. V was shortened by 4 bases and J by 4 bases, with 13 bases between the two germline ends. The CDR3 loop is CSVVEGSGYGYTF. CDR3 sequence (DNA): TGCAGCGTTGTGGAGGGCTCTGGCTATGGCTACACCTTC.

This chain links TRBV7-2 with TRBJ2-1; 12 nucleotides agree with TRBD1. CDR3 size: 16 residues. Germline CDR1 is SGHTA and CDR2 is FQGNSA. The junction had 8 bases not matched to a gene; V was cut back by 2 bases and J by 9 bases. The chain's CDR3 is CASSLNSGQGAGEQFF. Written as DNA, the CDR3 is TGTGCCAGCAGCTTAAACTCGGGACAGGGGGCCGGTGAGCAGTTCTTC.

This sequence joins TRBV5-1 and TRBJ2-7, with no clear D. CDR3 length: 14 amino acids. The V end was cut by 1 base, the J end by 2 bases, with 10 bases between. The germline gives CDR1 SGHRS, CDR2 YFSETQ. CDR3 sequence: CASSLSLYTYEQYF. The CDR3 nucleotides read TGCGCCAGCAGCTTGAGCCTCTATACCTACGAGCAGTACTTC.

V usage is TRBV28 and J usage is TRBJ2-3; 10 bases are shared with TRBD2. The CDR3 has 16 amino acids. The trim removed 4 bases at V and 4 bases at J, leaving 8 bases unmatched. In germline, CDR1 is MDHEN, CDR2 SYDVKM. The CDR3 DNA reads TGTGCCAGCAGTTCCCGGTCTAGCGGGAGTCCAGATACGCAGTATTTT. This gives the protein CASSSRSSGSPDTQYF.

The J gene is TRBJ2-3, the V gene TRBV6-4; D is perhaps TRBD1 (5 bases). From germline, CDR1 is MRHNA and CDR2 SNTAGT. The CDR3 length is 16 residues. The V end was cut by 2 bases, the J end by 0 bases, with 12 bases between. The CDR3 region has the DNA TGTGCCAGCAGTGACAGGGGTGATGGTAGCACAGATACGCAGTATTTT. Its translation: CASSDRGDGSTDTQYF.